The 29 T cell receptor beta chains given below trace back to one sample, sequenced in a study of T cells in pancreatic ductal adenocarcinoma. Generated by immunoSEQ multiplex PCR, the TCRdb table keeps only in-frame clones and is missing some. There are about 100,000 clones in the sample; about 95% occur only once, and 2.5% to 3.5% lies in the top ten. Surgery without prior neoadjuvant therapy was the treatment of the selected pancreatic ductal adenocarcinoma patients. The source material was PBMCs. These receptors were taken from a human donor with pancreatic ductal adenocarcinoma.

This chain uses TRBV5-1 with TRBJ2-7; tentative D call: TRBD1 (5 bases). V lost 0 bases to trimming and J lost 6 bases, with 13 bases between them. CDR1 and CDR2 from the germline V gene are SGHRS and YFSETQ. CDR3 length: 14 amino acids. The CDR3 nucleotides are TGCGCCAGCAGCTTGGAGTGGGGCTCGGGCGAGCAGTACTTC. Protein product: CASSLEWGSGEQYF.

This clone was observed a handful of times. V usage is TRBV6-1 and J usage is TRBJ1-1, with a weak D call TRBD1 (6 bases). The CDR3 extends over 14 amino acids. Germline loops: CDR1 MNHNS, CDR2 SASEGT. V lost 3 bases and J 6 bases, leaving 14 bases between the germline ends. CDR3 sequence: CASSDRGGKAEAFF. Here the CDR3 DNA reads TGTGCCAGCAGTGACAGGGGCGGTAAGGCTGAAGCTTTCTTT.

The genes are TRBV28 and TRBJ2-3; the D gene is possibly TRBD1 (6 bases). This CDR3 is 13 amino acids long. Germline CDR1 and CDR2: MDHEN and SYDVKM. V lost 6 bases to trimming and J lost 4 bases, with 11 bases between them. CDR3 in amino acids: CASRQGSPDTQYF. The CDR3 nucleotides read TGTGCCAGCAGACAGGGTTCCCCAGATACGCAGTATTTT.

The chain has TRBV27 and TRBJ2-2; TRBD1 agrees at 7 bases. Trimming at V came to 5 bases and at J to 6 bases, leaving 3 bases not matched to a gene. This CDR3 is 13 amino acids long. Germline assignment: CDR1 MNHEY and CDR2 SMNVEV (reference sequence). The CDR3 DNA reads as TGTGCCAGCAGTCTACAGGGGTCCGGGGAGCTGTTTTTT. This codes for CASSLQGSGELFF.

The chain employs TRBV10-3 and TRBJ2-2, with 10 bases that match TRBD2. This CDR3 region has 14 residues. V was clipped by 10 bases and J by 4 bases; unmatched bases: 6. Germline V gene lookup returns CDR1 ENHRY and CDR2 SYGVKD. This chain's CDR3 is CASTAGGRTGELFF. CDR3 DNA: TGTGCCAGTACAGCGGGAGGGCGCACCGGGGAGCTGTTTTTT.

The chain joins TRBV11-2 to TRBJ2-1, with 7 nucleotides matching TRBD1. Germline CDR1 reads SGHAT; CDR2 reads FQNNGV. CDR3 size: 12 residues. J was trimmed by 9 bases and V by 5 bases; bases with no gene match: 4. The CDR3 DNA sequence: TGTGCCAGCAGCGTCGGGACAGCTGAGCAGTTCTTC. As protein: CASSVGTAEQFF.

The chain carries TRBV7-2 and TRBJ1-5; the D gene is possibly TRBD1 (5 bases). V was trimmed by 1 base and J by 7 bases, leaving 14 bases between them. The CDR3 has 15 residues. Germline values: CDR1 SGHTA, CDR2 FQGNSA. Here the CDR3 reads CASSLVWSGRQPQHF. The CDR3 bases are TGTGCCAGCAGCTTAGTATGGTCAGGGCGACAGCCCCAGCATTTT.

CDR3 sequence: CASRTDYQNTEAFF. The CDR3 nucleotides read TGTGCCAGCCGCACAGATTACCAAAACACTGAAGCTTTCTTT. The chain uses TRBV19 and TRBJ1-1, with D unclear. CDR1 and CDR2 (germline): LNHDA, SQIVND (reference sequence). V gave up 9 bases and J gave up 2 bases, with 16 bases separating them. The length of the CDR3 is 14 residues.

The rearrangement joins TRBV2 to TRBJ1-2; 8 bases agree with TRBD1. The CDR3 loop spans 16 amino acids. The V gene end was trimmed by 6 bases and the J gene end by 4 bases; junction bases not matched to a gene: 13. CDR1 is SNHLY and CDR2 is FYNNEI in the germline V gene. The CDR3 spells CASRSTQGALFYGYTF. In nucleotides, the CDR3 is TGTGCCAGCAGAAGCACTCAGGGGGCACTTTTCTATGGCTACACCTTC.

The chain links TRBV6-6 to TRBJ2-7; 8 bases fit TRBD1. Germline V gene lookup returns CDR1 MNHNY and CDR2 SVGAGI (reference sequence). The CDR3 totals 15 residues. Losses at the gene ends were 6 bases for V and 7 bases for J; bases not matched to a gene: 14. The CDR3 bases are TGTGCCAGCAGACCAGACCGGACAGGGCGGGGAGAGCAGTACTTC. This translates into CASRPDRTGRGEQYF.

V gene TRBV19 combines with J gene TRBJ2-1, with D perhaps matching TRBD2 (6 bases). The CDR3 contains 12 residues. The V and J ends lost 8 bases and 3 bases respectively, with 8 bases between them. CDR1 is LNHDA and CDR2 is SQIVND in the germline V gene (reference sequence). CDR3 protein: CASRGFYNEQFF. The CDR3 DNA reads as TGTGCCAGTCGGGGGTTCTACAATGAGCAGTTCTTC.

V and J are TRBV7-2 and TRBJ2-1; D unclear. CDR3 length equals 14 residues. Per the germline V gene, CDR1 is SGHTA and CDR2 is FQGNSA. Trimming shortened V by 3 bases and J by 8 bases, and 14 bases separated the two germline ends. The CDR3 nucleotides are TGTGCCAGCAGCTTTAACCTCCCGCGCGATGAGCAGTTCTTC. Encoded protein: CASSFNLPRDEQFF. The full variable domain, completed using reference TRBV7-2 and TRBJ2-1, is GAGVSQSPSNKVTEKGKDVELRCDPISGHTALYWYRQSLGQGLEFLIYFQGNSAPDKSGLPSDRFSAERTGGSVSTLTIQRTQQEDSAVYLCASSFNLPRDEQFFGPGTRLTVL.

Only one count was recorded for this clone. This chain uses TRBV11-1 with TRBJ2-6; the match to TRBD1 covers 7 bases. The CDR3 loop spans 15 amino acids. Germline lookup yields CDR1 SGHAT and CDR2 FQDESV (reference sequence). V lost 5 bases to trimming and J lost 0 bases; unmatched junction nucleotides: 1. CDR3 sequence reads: CASSRDSSGANVLTF. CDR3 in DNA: TGTGCCAGCAGCCGGGACAGCTCTGGGGCCAACGTCCTGACTTTC.

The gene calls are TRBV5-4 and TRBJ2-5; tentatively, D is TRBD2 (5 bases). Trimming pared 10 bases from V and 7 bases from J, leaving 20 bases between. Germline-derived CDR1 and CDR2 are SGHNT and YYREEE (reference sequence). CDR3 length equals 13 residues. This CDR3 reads CALGGRVEGTQYF. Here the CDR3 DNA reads TGTGCCCTAGGAGGAAGGGTCGAAGGGACCCAGTACTTC.

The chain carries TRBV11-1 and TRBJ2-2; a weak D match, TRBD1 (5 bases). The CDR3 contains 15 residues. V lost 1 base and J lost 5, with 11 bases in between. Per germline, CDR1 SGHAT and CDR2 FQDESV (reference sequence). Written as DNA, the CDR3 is TGTGCCAGCAGCTTAGATGGGGCGGATACCGGGGAGCTGTTTTTT. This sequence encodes CASSLDGADTGELFF.

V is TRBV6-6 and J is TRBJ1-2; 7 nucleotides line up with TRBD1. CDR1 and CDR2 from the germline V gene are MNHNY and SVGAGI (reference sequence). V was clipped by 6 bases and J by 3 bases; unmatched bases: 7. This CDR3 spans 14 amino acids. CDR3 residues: CASSSSTGDYGYTF. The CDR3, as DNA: TGTGCCAGCAGCTCCTCTACAGGGGACTATGGCTACACCTTC.

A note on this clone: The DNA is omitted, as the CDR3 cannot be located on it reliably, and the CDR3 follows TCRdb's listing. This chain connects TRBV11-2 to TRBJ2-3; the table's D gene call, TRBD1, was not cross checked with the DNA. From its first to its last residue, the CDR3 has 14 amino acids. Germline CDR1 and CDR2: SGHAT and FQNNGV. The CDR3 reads CASSFGQGADTQYF.

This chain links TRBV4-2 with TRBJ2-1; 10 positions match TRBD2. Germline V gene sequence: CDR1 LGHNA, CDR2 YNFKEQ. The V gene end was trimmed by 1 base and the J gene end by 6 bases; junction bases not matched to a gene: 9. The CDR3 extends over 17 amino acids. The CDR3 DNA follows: TGTGCCAGCAGCCAAGGGGGGAGACTAGCGGGCCGCAATGAGCAGTTCTTC. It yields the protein CASSQGGRLAGRNEQFF.

The CDR3 DNA follows: TGTGCCAGCAGTTCCATTTCGAGTATGAAACTGTTTTTT. Its protein is CASSSISSMKLFF. The gene calls are TRBV27 and TRBJ1-4; D is ambiguous. The length of the CDR3 is 13 residues. Trimming left V 4 bases short and J 11 bases short, with 14 bases between. Germline assignment: CDR1 MNHEY and CDR2 SMNVEV (reference sequence).

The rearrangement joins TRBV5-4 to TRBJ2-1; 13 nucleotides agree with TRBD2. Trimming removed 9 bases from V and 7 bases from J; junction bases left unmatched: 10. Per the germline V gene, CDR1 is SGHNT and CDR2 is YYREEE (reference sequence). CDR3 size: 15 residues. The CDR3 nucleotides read TGTGCCACGACCGGGACTAGCGGGGAGGTGAATGAGCAGTTCTTC. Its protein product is CATTGTSGEVNEQFF.

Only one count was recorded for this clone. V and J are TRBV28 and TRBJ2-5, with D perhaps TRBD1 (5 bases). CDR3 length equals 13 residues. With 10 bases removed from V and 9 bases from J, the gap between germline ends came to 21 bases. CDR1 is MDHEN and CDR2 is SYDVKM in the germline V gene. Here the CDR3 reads CATSRLGLEAQYF. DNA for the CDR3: TGTGCCACCTCAAGGTTGGGGCTTGAGGCCCAGTACTTC.

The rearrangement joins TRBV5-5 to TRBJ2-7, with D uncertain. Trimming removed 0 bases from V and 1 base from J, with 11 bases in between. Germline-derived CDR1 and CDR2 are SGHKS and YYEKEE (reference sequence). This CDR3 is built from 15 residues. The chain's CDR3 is CASSLGPLDSYEQYF. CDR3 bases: TGTGCCAGCAGCTTGGGCCCGCTAGATTCCTACGAGCAGTACTTC.

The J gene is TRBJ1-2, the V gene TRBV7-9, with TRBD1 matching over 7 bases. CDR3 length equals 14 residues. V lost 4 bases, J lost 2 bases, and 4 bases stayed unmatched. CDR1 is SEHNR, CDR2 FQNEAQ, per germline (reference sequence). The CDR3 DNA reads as TGTGCCAGCAGCTCGACGACAGGGAACTATGGCTACACCTTC. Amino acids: CASSSTTGNYGYTF.

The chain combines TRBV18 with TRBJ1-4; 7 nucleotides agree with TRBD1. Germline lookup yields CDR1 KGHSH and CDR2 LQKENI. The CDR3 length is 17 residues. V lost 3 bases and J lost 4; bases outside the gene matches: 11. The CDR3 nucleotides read TGTGCCAGCTCACCTTATACCCCGGGACAGAGTAATGAAAAACTGTTTTTT. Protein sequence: CASSPYTPGQSNEKLFF.

This CDR3 is CASTGRRENSNQPQHF. The DNA for the CDR3 is TGTGCCAGTACGGGTCGGAGAGAAAATAGCAATCAGCCCCAGCATTTT. This chain links TRBV19 with TRBJ1-5, with D uncertain. V gave up 7 bases and J gave up 0 bases, with 16 bases separating them. This CDR3 is 16 amino acids long. The germline gives CDR1 LNHDA, CDR2 SQIVND (reference sequence).

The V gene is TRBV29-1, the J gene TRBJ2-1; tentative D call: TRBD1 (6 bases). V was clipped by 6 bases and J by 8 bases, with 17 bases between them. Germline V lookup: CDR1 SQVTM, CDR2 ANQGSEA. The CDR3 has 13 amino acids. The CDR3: CSVALTGKDEQFF. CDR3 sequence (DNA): TGCAGCGTAGCCCTTACAGGGAAGGATGAGCAGTTCTTC.

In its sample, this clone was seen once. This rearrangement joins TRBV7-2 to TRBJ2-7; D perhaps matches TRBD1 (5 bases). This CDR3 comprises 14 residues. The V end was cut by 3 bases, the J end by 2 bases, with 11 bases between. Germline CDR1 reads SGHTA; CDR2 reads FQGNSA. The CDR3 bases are TGTGCCAGCAGCTTTACAGGATTAACCTACGAGCAGTACTTC. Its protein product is CASSFTGLTYEQYF.

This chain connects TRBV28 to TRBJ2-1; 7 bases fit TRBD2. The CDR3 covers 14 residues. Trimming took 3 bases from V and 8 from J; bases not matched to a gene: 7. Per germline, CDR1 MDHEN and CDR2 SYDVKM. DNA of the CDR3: TGTGCCAGCAGTTTGGCGGGAGAGCGAGATGAGCAGTTCTTC. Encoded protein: CASSLAGERDEQFF. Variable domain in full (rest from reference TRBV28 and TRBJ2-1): DVKVTQSSRYLVKRTGEKVFLECVQDMDHENMFWYRQDPGLGLRLIYFSYDVKMKEKGDIPEGYSVSREKKERFSLILESASTNQTSMYLCASSLAGERDEQFFGPGTRLTVL.

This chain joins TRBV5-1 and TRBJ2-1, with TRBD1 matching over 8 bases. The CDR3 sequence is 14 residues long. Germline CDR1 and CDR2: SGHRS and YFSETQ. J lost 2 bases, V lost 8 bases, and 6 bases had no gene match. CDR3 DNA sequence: TGCGCCAGTTCACAGGGGGGCCCCTACAATGAGCAGTTCTTC. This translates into CASSQGGPYNEQFF.